Listed below are T cell receptor beta chains from one sample, sequenced in a study of T cell responses to AZD1222 COVID-19 vaccine. Here immunoSEQ multiplex PCR was the method, and the copy in TCRdb shows in-frame clones only, minus some. This sample has about 120,000 clones, with 80% to 95% found just once. The source material was peripheral blood, sampled 28 days after the second dose of the MenACWY control vaccine. The receptor source for this set is an adult who received the MenACWY meningococcal vaccine as a control. CDR3s include the opening cysteine and the closing phenylalanine or tryptophan. Fields, in order: clone size, D gene, V gene, J gene, CDR3 DNA, CDR3 protein. D genes are given only for firm matches. Rows may omit the clone size; those that give it use once, few, many or a size class.

>.|.|TRBV6-6|TRBJ2-3
TGTGCCAGCAGTTACTCGGATGTGGATACGCAGTATTTT
CASSYSDVDTQYF
>.|.|TRBV30|TRBJ1-2
TGTGCCTGGTCCCCCAGTACCGCTGATGGCTACACCTTC
CAWSPSTADGYTF
>.|.|TRBV19|TRBJ1-1
TGTGCCAGCGAGTTCGGAGGGGCGAGCACTGAAGCTTTCTTT
CASEFGGASTEAFF
>.|.|TRBV12-3/TRBV12-4|TRBJ1-5
TGTGCCAGCACCTCGGGGGGTCAGCCCCAGCATTTT
CASTSGGQPQHF
>.|.|TRBV7-9|TRBJ2-1
TGTGCCAGCAGCTTAATCCCTTTAAGGGACCGACAACACAATGAGCAGTTCTTC
CASSLIPLRDRQHNEQFF
>.|.|TRBV2|TRBJ2-4
TGTGCCAGCAGTGAAGACCCGGGACATTTTTCAGCCAAAAACATTCAGTACTTC
CASSEDPGHFSAKNIQYF
>.|TRBD1|TRBV18|TRBJ2-3
TGTGCCAGCTCACCGGGACAGGTCGGGGATACGCAGTATTTT
CASSPGQVGDTQYF
>.|.|TRBV15|TRBJ1-4
TGTGCCACCAGCAGAGCCAGCAATGAAAAACTGTTTTTT
CATSRASNEKLFF
>.|.|TRBV29-1|TRBJ1-3
TGCAGCGTTTGGGGGAACGGAAACACCATATATTTT
CSVWGNGNTIYF
>.|.|TRBV5-4|TRBJ1-2
TGTGCCAGCAGCGCGGGACCGTATGGCTACACCTTC
CASSAGPYGYTF
>.|TRBD1|TRBV28|TRBJ1-1
TGTGCCAGTTTTAACAGGGGGACGGGAACTGAAGCTTTCTTT
CASFNRGTGTEAFF
>once|.|TRBV27|TRBJ1-5
TGTGCCAGCAGTTTAGGCGTAGGTCAGCCCCAGCATTTT
CASSLGVGQPQHF
>once|.|TRBV27|TRBJ2-7
TGTGCCAGCAGTCGGGGACGGGTGCGGTGGTGGAGCGAGCAGTACTTC
CASSRGRVRWWSEQYF
>once|TRBD2|TRBV6-5|TRBJ2-3
TGTGCCAGCACCCCCGGGGGGGACACAGATACGCAGTATTTT
CASTPGGDTDTQYF
>once|TRBD2|TRBV7-9|TRBJ2-3
TGTGCCAGCAGCTTTACTAGCGGGAGAGGGGGAGCGCAGTATTTT
CASSFTSGRGGAQYF
>once|.|TRBV12-3/TRBV12-4|TRBJ1-1
TGTGCCAGCAGGGGGCGCGGTGAAGCTTTCTTT
CASRGRGEAFF
>.|.|TRBV2|TRBJ1-6
TGTGCCAGCACCTTACGAGGGGGTCTTAATTCACCCCTCCACTTT
CASTLRGGLNSPLHF
>.|TRBD1|TRBV25-1|TRBJ2-7
TGTGCCAGCAGTGAATGGAGGGACAGGTTAAGCGAGCAGTACTTC
CASSEWRDRLSEQYF
>.|TRBD1|TRBV7-9|TRBJ1-1
TGTGCCAGCAGCTTCCCCGACAGGGTGAACACTGAAGCTTTCTTT
CASSFPDRVNTEAFF
>.|.|TRBV16|TRBJ1-4
TGTGCCAGCAGCCAATACCACCCGACTAATGAAAAACTGTTTTTT
CASSQYHPTNEKLFF
>.|.|TRBV10-1|TRBJ2-1
TGCGCCAGCAGTGAGTCGATAGGGTGGGCCAAGCAGGGTACGAATGAGCAGTTCTTC
CASSESIGWAKQGTNEQFF
>.|TRBD1|TRBV18|TRBJ2-4
TGTGCCAGCTCAATCGGACAGGGGGACGGTACCAAAAACATTCAGTACTTC
CASSIGQGDGTKNIQYF
>.|.|TRBV11-2|TRBJ2-1
TGTGCCAGCAGCTTAGCGTACAGCCGCTACAATGAGCAGTTCTTC
CASSLAYSRYNEQFF
>.|TRBD1|TRBV19|TRBJ1-5
TGTGCCAGTAGTATTAGGGACAGGGGTGCCAATCAGCCCCAGCATTTT
CASSIRDRGANQPQHF
>.|.|TRBV19|TRBJ1-5
TGTGCCAGTAGCCTGGCCGGACTCCCAGCCACTTATAGCAATCAGCCCCAGCATTTT
CASSLAGLPATYSNQPQHF
>.|TRBD2|TRBV9|TRBJ2-7
TGTGCCAGCAGCCCTGGGGGACTAGCGGGGACTGAGCAGTACTTC
CASSPGGLAGTEQYF
>.|.|TRBV15|TRBJ2-6
TGTGCCACCAGCAGAGTAAGGGGCTCTGGGGCCAACGTCCTGACTTTC
CATSRVRGSGANVLTF
>.|TRBD2|TRBV4-1|TRBJ2-7
TGCGCCAGCAGCCCGGAACCGGGACTAGCGGCCTACGAGCAGTACTTC
CASSPEPGLAAYEQYF
>.|TRBD1|TRBV28|TRBJ1-6
TGTGCCAGCAGCATAGAACAGGGGTTTAATTCACCCCTCCACTTT
CASSIEQGFNSPLHF
>.|.|TRBV21-1|TRBJ1-2
TGTGCCAGCAGCAGACCCGGGACGGACGCTAACTATGGCTACACCTTC
CASSRPGTDANYGYTF
>.|TRBD2|TRBV10-3|TRBJ2-1
TGTGCCATCAGTGGGCGGGAGGGCCTATACAATGAGCAGTTCTTC
CAISGREGLYNEQFF
>.|.|TRBV2|TRBJ1-1
TGTGCCAGCAGTCGTAGGGACACTGAAGCTTTCTTT
CASSRRDTEAFF
>.|.|TRBV24-1|TRBJ2-3
TGTGCCACCAGTGTATCGGGAGGCACAGATACGCAGTATTTT
CATSVSGGTDTQYF
>.|TRBD1|TRBV28|TRBJ1-2
TGTGCCAGCACCACGACAGGGGGAGGTGGCTACACCTTC
CASTTTGGGGYTF
>.|.|TRBV6-5|TRBJ2-7
TGTGCCAGCAGTTTAGCGGCCACCTACGAGCAGTACTTC
CASSLAATYEQYF
>.|TRBD2|TRBV10-2|TRBJ2-5
TGCGCCAGCAGAGCACTAGCGGGAGGGCCTAGTGAGACCCAGTACTTC
CASRALAGGPSETQYF
>.|TRBD2|TRBV24-1|TRBJ2-1
TGTGCCACCAGTGATTTAGGGAGGGCCACAATGGGTGAGCAGTTCTTC
CATSDLGRATMGEQFF
>.|.|TRBV9|TRBJ2-5
TGTGCCAGCAGCGCAGGGGGGAGGGGCCCGCGAAACCAAGAGACCCAGTACTTC
CASSAGGRGPRNQETQYF
>.|TRBD2|TRBV29-1|TRBJ2-5
TGCAGCGTTGCATTACCGGGACTAGCGGTACAAGAGACCCAGTACTTC
CSVALPGLAVQETQYF
>.|.|TRBV24-1|TRBJ2-2
TGTGCCACCAGTGCAACAGGGACCCTTTCTAACACCGGGGAGCTGTTTTTT
CATSATGTLSNTGELFF
>.|.|TRBV6-6|TRBJ2-5
TGTGCCAGCAGCGAATTGTTGGAGACCCAGTACTTC
CASSELLETQYF
>.|TRBD1|TRBV25-1|TRBJ2-1
TGTGCCAGCACTTCAGGGGGATACGGTGAGCAGTTCTTC
CASTSGGYGEQFF
>.|.|TRBV5-5|TRBJ2-5
TGTGCCAGCAGCTTGCGGGTTTTGGGGGTGGAGACCCAGTACTTC
CASSLRVLGVETQYF
>.|TRBD1|TRBV27|TRBJ1-5
TGTGCCAGCAGCTTACCTCTACAGGGGCAAGGGAATCAGCCCCAGCATTTT
CASSLPLQGQGNQPQHF
>.|TRBD2|TRBV28|TRBJ2-7
TGTGCCAGCAGCGCAGGGACTAGCTTTCATTACGAGCAGTACTTC
CASSAGTSFHYEQYF
>.|.|TRBV5-6|TRBJ1-5
TGTGCCAGCAGCTTGAGGGGGGCCAGCAATCAGCCCCAGCATTTT
CASSLRGASNQPQHF
>.|.|TRBV9|TRBJ1-6
TGTGCCAGCAGCGTAGAGGGACCGGGTCCCCTCCACTTT
CASSVEGPGPLHF
>.|TRBD2|TRBV10-2|TRBJ2-1
TGCGCCAGCGGAAGCGGGGGGGCCGGTTACAATGAGCAGTTCTTC
CASGSGGAGYNEQFF
>.|TRBD2|TRBV18|TRBJ2-7
TGTGCCAGCTCCCGGGAGGAACCCCACGAGCAGTACTTC
CASSREEPHEQYF
>.|.|TRBV28|TRBJ1-2
TGTGCCAGCAGTATATCCTCGGGGGCCTATGGCTACACCTTC
CASSISSGAYGYTF
>.|.|TRBV28|TRBJ1-6
TGTGCCAGCAGGCAGACAGTTCTTGGTAATTCACCCCTCCACTTT
CASRQTVLGNSPLHF
>.|.|TRBV7-9|TRBJ1-4
TGTGCCAGCAGCCCGGAGGAAAGGGTGGGAAAACTGTTTTTT
CASSPEERVGKLFF